The 14 T cell receptor beta chains below all came from one sample that was sequenced in a study of Ad26.COV2.S vaccination and SARS-CoV-2 variants (dated by TCRdb to the early 2020s). Explained via the paper, the treatment or condition label denotes: 15 to 20 received Ad26.COV2.S at low or high dose, single or two shots; about 5 received placebo; per-sample allocation not given. For vaccine and placebo recipients, repertoires were sequenced using samples collected on day 63 after the first injection. Libraries were prepared through the immunoSEQ multiplex PCR assay. TCRdb re-hosts the immuneACCESS table, in-frame sequences only. Its copies lack some clones; in the studies checked, an unresolved V gene accounts for under half of them, and the cause for the rest is not known. The table for this sample lists about 320,000 clones; 70% to 90% of them were counted only once. The top ten clones comprise 1.5% to 2% of the sample.

The material was peripheral blood, obtained in a trial of Ad26.COV2.S vaccine versus placebo. The receptors shown here come from a person aged 18-65 years who received the Ad26.COV2.S COVID-19 vaccine or a placebo.

The chain employs TRBV3-1 (or the pseudogene TRBV3-2) and TRBJ1-1; possibly TRBD1 for D (6 bases). V lost 7 bases, J lost 7 bases, and 16 bases lay in between. Germline V CDR1 and CDR2: LGHDT, YNNKEL (reference sequence). The CDR3 extends over 13 amino acids. The CDR3 is CASTLGATREAFF. The CDR3 bases are TGTGCCAGCACTCTGGGGGCGACCCGTGAAGCTTTCTTT.

This chain joins TRBV20-1 and TRBJ2-5; the D gene is possibly TRBD2 (7 bases). Trimming took 3 bases from V and 1 from J, leaving 9 bases between them. The CDR3 sequence is 13 residues long. Germline V gene lookup returns CDR1 DFQATT and CDR2 SNEGSKA (reference sequence). The CDR3 loop reads CSASRGAQETQYF. CDR3 sequence (DNA): TGCAGTGCTAGTCGGGGGGCCCAAGAGACCCAGTACTTC.

This chain uses TRBV5-1 with TRBJ1-2; TRBD1 is a possible D gene (5 bases). The ends were cut back, 3 bases at V and 2 bases at J, with 11 bases in the middle. This CDR3 region has 14 residues. The germline V gene has CDR1 SGHRS and CDR2 YFSETQ. DNA for the CDR3: TGCGCCAGCAGCTCCCTAGAGGGGAACTATGGCTACACCTTC. It codes for CASSSLEGNYGYTF.

This clone appeared once. The V gene is TRBV19, the J gene TRBJ1-1, with D maybe TRBD1 (6 bases). The CDR3 runs to 16 residues. Germline loops: CDR1 LNHDA, CDR2 SQIVND (reference sequence). Trimming stripped 5 bases from V and 3 bases from J, with 19 bases between. The CDR3 sequence is CASSLPRQGMDTEAFF. The DNA for the CDR3 is TGTGCCAGTAGTTTACCGAGGCAGGGGATGGACACTGAAGCTTTCTTT. Combining the CDR3 with reference TRBV19 and TRBJ1-1 gives the whole variable domain DGGITQSPKYLFRKEGQNVTLSCEQNLNHDAMYWYRQDPGQGLRLIYYSQIVNDFQKGDIAEGYSVSREKKESFPLTVTSAQKNPTAFYLCASSLPRQGMDTEAFFGQGTRLTVV.

The V and J genes are TRBV12-5 and TRBJ1-1; D ambiguous. Per germline, CDR1 LGHNT and CDR2 FRNRAP. V gave up 6 bases and J gave up 1 base, with 9 bases separating them. This CDR3 contains 13 residues. CDR3 protein: CASGRTRNTEAFF. The CDR3, as DNA: TGTGCTAGTGGCCGCACCAGGAACACTGAAGCTTTCTTT.

The V call is TRBV23-1, the J call TRBJ2-3; no definite D call. TRBV23-1 is designated an ORF whose function remains uncertain. The ends were cut back, 3 bases at V and 6 bases at J, with 4 bases in the middle. The CDR3 length is 11 residues. DNA for the CDR3: TGCGCCAGCAGTCATAACGATACGCAGTATTTT. Translation: CASSHNDTQYF.

This chain joins TRBV7-9 and TRBJ2-5, with 9 bases identical to TRBD2. The CDR3 length is 17 residues. The V gene's germline CDR1 is SEHNR and CDR2 FQNEAQ (reference sequence). With V trimmed by 4 bases and J by 5 bases, 14 bases remained unmatched. In DNA, the CDR3 is TGTGCCAGCAGCTCGGCCGGGACTAGCTCGGGTTGGGAGACCCAGTACTTC. Translated: CASSSAGTSSGWETQYF.

This clone was seen only once. The J gene is TRBJ1-1, the V gene TRBV5-6, with D maybe TRBD1 (5 bases). Germline V gene lookup returns CDR1 SGHDT and CDR2 YYEEEE. CDR3 length: 13 residues. V lost 3 bases and J lost 1, with 7 bases in between. The CDR3 DNA reads as TGTGCCAGCAGCTACGACAGGAACACTGAAGCTTTCTTT. The encoded protein is CASSYDRNTEAFF.

V usage is TRBV9 and J usage is TRBJ2-3; D might be TRBD1 (5 bases). V lost 3 bases, J lost 2 bases, and 16 bases lay in between. Looked up from germline, CDR1 is SGDLS and CDR2 is YYNGEE. The CDR3 has 16 residues. CDR3 sequence reads: CASSARYTGPTDTQYF. The CDR3 nucleotides are TGTGCCAGCAGCGCCCGATATACAGGACCCACAGATACGCAGTATTTT.

This chain uses TRBV6-1 with TRBJ2-3; D perhaps matches TRBD2 (5 bases). Germline-derived CDR1 and CDR2 are MNHNS and SASEGT. Trimming stripped 1 base from V and 6 bases from J, with 11 bases between. The CDR3 is 14 residues long. The CDR3, as DNA: TGTGCCAGCAGTGAAGTGGACTTCTTGGATACGCAGTATTTT. Residues: CASSEVDFLDTQYF.

The V and J genes are TRBV6-5 and TRBJ1-1; D may be TRBD1 (5 bases). This CDR3 has 14 residues. V shed 0 bases and J shed 4 bases, with 9 bases lying between them. CDR1 MNHEY and CDR2 SVGAGI come from the germline V gene. The CDR3 protein is CASSYSAGGTEAFF. The CDR3 coding sequence is TGTGCCAGCAGTTACTCTGCGGGGGGCACTGAAGCTTTCTTT.

This clone was recorded only once. CDR3 residues: CASSLEDSGAYNEQFF. The CDR3 nucleotides read TGTGCCAGCAGCTTAGAGGATAGCGGGGCGTACAATGAGCAGTTCTTC. The chain joins TRBV11-2 to TRBJ2-1, with 8 bases fitting TRBD2. This CDR3 comprises 16 residues. The V segment lost 0 bases and the J segment 4 bases; nucleotides outside the gene matches: 5. Germline V CDR1 and CDR2: SGHAT, FQNNGV.

This chain's CDR3 is CAISGASGNPLETQYF. In DNA form, the CDR3 reads TGTGCCATCAGTGGGGCGTCAGGGAACCCCCTGGAGACCCAGTACTTC. The chain is built from TRBV10-3 and TRBJ2-5, with D tentatively TRBD1 (5 bases). Between the trimmed V and J ends, which lost 4 bases and 5 bases, there was a span of 20 bases. Germline V lookup: CDR1 ENHRY, CDR2 SYGVKD. This CDR3 spans 16 amino acids.

This chain links TRBV7-6 with TRBJ1-1; possibly TRBD1 for D (5 bases). Germline values: CDR1 SGHVS, CDR2 FNYEAQ. Trimming removed 1 base from V and 4 bases from J, with 13 bases in between. The CDR3 loop spans 15 amino acids. This CDR3 is CASSLDVGLGTEAFF. As DNA, the CDR3 is TGTGCCAGCAGCTTAGACGTGGGGCTGGGCACTGAAGCTTTCTTT.